The present entry profiles one TCR beta chain with its context. This record belongs to a study of CD8+ T cells in alopecia areata. Peripheral blood and lesional scalp punch biopsies were taken from alopecia areata patients. Sequencing used cDNA as its template, made by extracting RNA and reverse transcribing it. Data came from immunoSEQ multiplex PCR; TCRdb stores just in-frame clones and leaves some out. The sample consists of 200,000 to 250,000 clones, about 60% of them appearing once. The germline V and J ends were trimmed by 5 bases and 8 bases, with 11 bases remaining between them. CDR1 is SEHNR, CDR2 FQNEAQ, per germline (reference sequence). CDR3 length equals 12 residues.

The chain employs TRBV7-9 and TRBJ2-3; no firm D call. Sequencing was performed on CD4+ T cells sorted from blood, taken at week 0. The source is a human donor with alopecia areata. For the CDR3, the DNA is TGTGCCAGCAGCCTCCAGTGGGGTACGCAGTATTTT. Translation gives CASSLQWGTQYF.